The subject of this entry is one TCR beta chain. Its antigen is unidentified. Both 60 Vbeta primers and 13 Jbeta primers went into the PCR. Profiling relied on immunoSEQ multiplex PCR, and the TCRdb table lists in-frame clones only, not all of them. Of 240,000 or so clones in the sample, 82% are singletons; the top ten hold around 5.7%. The record originates from a study of cytomegalovirus exposure and HLA in healthy donors. Study-level findings and limits: No immune exposure information besides CMV serostatus was available. In a later analysis, DRB1 alleles had the most associated TCRs; HLA-C alleles the fewest. The HLA-A and HLA-B alleles of most subjects were reportedly predicted accurately from TCR beta sequences.

The CDR3 runs to 13 residues. Germline values: CDR1 SGHRS, CDR2 YFSETQ. J was trimmed by 4 bases and V by 2 bases; bases with no gene match: 2. The sequenced sample was PBMCs. The J gene is TRBJ1-1, the V gene TRBV5-1, with TRBD1 matching over 7 bases. The receptor was derived from a woman in her 40s in good health and CMV-seropositive. CDR3 residues: CASSFSGGTEAFF. In nucleotides, the CDR3 is TGCGCCAGCAGCTTCTCAGGGGGCACTGAAGCTTTCTTT.